The 8 T cell receptor beta chains reported below all come from one sample, sequenced in a study of control samples from healthy donors and cancer patients (dated by TCRdb to about 2020). Receptor amplification or capture employed the immunoSEQ multiplex PCR assay. As stored in TCRdb, this immuneACCESS dataset retains in-frame rearrangements with V and J assigned. A fraction of the clones does not appear; measured against another copy, unresolved V genes explain less than half of the discrepancy, and the remainder lacks a known reason. In this sample the table shows about 110,000 clones, roughly 90% of which occur a single time. Of the sample, approximately 15% falls within the top ten clones. The sample was blood. These TCRs come from a woman between 45 and 60 years old in good health.

As to this clone: A junction end diverges from the germline sequence, so it may reflect a read error. The chain has TRBV14 and TRBJ2-5; 8 nucleotides line up with TRBD2. Germline V lookup: CDR1 SGHDN, CDR2 FVKESK. There are 13 residues in the CDR3. The chain's CDR3 is CAISGGRQETQYF. The CDR3 DNA is TGTGCCATCAGCGGGGGCCGGCAGGAGACCCAGTACTTC.

The genes are TRBV7-3 and TRBJ1-6; no clear D. Trimming removed 1 base at V and 9 bases at J, with 13 bases between. Germline V CDR1 and CDR2: SGHTA, FQGTGA. The CDR3 loop spans 15 amino acids. In DNA form, the CDR3 reads TGTGCCAGCAGCTTAAGTGCCAGCACCCTTTCACCCCTCCACTTT. Translation: CASSLSASTLSPLHF.

This chain uses TRBV4-1 with TRBJ2-7; D remains ambiguous. V shed 4 bases and J shed 3 bases, with 16 bases lying between them. Germline assignment: CDR1 MGHRA and CDR2 YSYEKL. The CDR3 has 15 amino acids. In DNA, the CDR3 is TGCGCCAGCAGCCTTGCATGGGTGGCAGTCTACGAGCAGTACTTC. This translates into CASSLAWVAVYEQYF.

The gene calls are TRBV25-1 and TRBJ1-2; D uncertain. Between the trimmed V and J ends, which lost 2 bases and 8 bases, there was a span of 12 bases. The CDR3 spans 13 residues. Per the germline V gene, CDR1 is MGHDK and CDR2 is SYGVNS. The chain's CDR3 is CASSETDRVGYTF. CDR3 coding DNA: TGTGCCAGCAGTGAAACGGATAGGGTAGGCTACACCTTC.

The rearrangement links TRBV5-1 to TRBJ2-1; 8 nucleotides line up with TRBD2. Germline V gives CDR1 SGHRS, CDR2 YFSETQ. This CDR3 spans 14 amino acids. Trimming cost V 7 bases and J 7 bases; bases outside gene matches: 10. The CDR3 loop is CASRLAGGRNEQFF. CDR3 bases: TGCGCCAGCCGTCTCGCGGGGGGCAGAAATGAGCAGTTCTTC.

The V call is TRBV7-3, the J call TRBJ1-1; D is unresolved. In germline, CDR1 is SGHTA, CDR2 FQGTGA. The V end was cut by 0 bases, the J end by 2 bases, with 10 bases between. The CDR3 spans 15 residues. The CDR3 spells CASSLTGRTNTEAFF. CDR3 bases: TGTGCCAGCAGCTTAACGGGCAGAACAAACACTGAAGCTTTCTTT.

The CDR3 DNA follows: TGTGCCAGCAGCCCCCGGGCAGCCACGAACACCGGGGAGCTGTTTTTT. This encodes CASSPRAATNTGELFF. The J gene is TRBJ2-2, the V gene TRBV7-3; D is unclear. Germline-derived CDR1 and CDR2 are SGHTA and FQGTGA. The CDR3 length is 16 residues. V was cut by 5 bases and J by 0 bases, with 13 bases left in between.

This rearrangement joins TRBV30 to TRBJ1-6; D is uncertain. The CDR3 runs 8 residues. Germline V gene sequence: CDR1 GTSNPN, CDR2 SVGIG (reference sequence). V shed 6 bases and J shed 18 bases, with 9 bases lying between them. For the CDR3, the DNA is TGTGCCTGCCCGATGGGCCACTTT. As protein: CACPMGHF.